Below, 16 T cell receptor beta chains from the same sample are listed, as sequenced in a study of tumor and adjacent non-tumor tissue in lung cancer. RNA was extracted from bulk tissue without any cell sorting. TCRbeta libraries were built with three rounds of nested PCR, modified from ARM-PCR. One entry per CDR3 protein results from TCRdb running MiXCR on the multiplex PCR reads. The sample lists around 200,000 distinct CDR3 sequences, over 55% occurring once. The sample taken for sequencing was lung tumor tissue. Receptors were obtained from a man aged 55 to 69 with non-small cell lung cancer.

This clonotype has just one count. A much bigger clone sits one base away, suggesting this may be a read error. CDR3 protein: CSAGAASSHEQYF. The CDR3 DNA sequence: TGCAGTGCTGGAGCGGCGAGCTCCCACGAGCAGTACTTC. The chain has TRBV20-1 and TRBJ2-7, with TRBD2 as a possible D gene (5 bases). This CDR3 comprises 13 residues. CDR1 DFQATT and CDR2 SNEGSKA come from the germline V gene (reference sequence).

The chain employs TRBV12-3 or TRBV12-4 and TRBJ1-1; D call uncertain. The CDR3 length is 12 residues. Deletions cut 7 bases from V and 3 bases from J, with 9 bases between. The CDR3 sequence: CASNKDHTEAFF. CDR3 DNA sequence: TGTGCCAGCAACAAGGATCACACTGAAGCTTTCTTT.

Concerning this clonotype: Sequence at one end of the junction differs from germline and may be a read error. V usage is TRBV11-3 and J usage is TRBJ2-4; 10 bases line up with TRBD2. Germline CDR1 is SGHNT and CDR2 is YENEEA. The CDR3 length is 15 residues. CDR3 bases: TGTCCCAGCAGCTTAGGTCTAGCGGGAGCGAACATTCAGTACTTC. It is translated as CPSSLGLAGANIQYF.

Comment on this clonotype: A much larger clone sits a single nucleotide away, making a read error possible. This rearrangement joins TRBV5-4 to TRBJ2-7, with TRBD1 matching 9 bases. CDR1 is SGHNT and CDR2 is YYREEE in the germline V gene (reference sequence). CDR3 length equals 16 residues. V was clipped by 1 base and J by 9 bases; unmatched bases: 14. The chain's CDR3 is CASSLTPGQGNHVQYF. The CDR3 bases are TGTGCCAGCAGCTTGACCCCGGGACAGGGAAACCATGTGCAGTACTTC.

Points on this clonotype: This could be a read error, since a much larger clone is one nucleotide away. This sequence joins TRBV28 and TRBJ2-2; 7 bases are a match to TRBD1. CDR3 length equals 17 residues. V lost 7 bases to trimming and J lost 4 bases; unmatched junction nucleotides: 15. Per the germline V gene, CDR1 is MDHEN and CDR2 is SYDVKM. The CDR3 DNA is TGTGCCAGCACTTCTAACAGGGGAAGAGAGGCCACCGGGGAGCTGTTTTTT. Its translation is CASTSNRGREATGELFF.

The CDR3 DNA sequence: TGCAGTGCTAGAAAGGACAGAACCTACGAGCAGTACTTC. Translating it yields CSARKDRTYEQYF. The V and J genes are TRBV20-1 and TRBJ2-7; D may be TRBD1 (6 bases). Germline CDR1 and CDR2: DFQATT and SNEGSKA (reference sequence). The CDR3 extends over 13 amino acids. V was pared by 2 bases and J by 2 bases, with 10 bases between.

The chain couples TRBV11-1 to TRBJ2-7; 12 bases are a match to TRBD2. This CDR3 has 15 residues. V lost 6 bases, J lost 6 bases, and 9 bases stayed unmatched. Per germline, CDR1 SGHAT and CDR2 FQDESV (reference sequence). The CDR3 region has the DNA TGTGCCAGCAGTAGGACTAGCGGGACGGTAGGCGAGCAGTACTTC. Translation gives CASSRTSGTVGEQYF.

As DNA, the CDR3 is TGTGCCAGCAGTGAGCTGGTAGGGGTCGCAGATACGCAGTATTTT. It is translated as CASSELVGVADTQYF. The chain combines TRBV6-1 with TRBJ2-3; D is possibly TRBD1 (5 bases). Per the germline V gene, CDR1 is MNHNS and CDR2 is SASEGT. There are 15 residues in the CDR3. V dropped 3 bases and J dropped 4 bases, with 14 bases sitting between them.

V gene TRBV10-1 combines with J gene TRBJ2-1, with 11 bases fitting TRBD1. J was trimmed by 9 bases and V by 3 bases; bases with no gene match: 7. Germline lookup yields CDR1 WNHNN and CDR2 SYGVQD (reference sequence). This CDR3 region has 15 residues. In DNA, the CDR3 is TGCGCCAGCAGTGATACCGGGACAGGGGGTAGTGAGCAGTTCTTC. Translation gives CASSDTGTGGSEQFF.

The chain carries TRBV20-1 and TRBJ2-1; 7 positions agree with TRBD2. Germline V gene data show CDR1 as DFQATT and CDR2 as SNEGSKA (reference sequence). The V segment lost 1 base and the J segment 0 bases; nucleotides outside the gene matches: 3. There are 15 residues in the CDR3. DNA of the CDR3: TGCAGTGCTAGAGCTAGCGGAAGCTCCTACAATGAGCAGTTCTTC. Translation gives CSARASGSSYNEQFF.

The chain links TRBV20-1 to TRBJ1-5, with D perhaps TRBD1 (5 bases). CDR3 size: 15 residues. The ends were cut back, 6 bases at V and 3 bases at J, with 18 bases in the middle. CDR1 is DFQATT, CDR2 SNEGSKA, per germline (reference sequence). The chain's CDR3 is CSAKQDGGTNQPQHF. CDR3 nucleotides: TGCAGTGCGAAACAGGATGGCGGGACCAATCAGCCCCAGCATTTT.

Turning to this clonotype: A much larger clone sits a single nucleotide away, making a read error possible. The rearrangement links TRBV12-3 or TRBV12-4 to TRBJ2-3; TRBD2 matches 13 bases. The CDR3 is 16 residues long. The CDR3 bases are TGTACCAGCAGTTTCACTAGCGGGGGGGACACAGATACGCAGTATTTT. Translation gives CTSSFTSGGDTDTQYF.

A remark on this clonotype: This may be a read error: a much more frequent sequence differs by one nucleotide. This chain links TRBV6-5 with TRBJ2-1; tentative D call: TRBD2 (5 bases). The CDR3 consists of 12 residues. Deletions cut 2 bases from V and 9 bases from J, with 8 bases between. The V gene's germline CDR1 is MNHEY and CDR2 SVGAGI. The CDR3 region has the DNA TGTGCCAGCAGTTACGGACTGGGTGAGCAGTTCTTC. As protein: CASSYGLGEQFF.

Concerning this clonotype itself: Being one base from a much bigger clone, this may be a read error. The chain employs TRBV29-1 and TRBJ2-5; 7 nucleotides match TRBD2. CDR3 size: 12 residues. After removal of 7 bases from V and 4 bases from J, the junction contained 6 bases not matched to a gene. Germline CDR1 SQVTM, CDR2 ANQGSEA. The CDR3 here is CSAGRVRETQYF. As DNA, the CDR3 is TGCAGCGCGGGGAGGGTGAGAGAGACCCAGTACTTC. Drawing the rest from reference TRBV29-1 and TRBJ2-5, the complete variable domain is SAVISQKPSRDICQRGTSLTIQCQVDSQVTMMFWYRQQPGQSLTLIATANQGSEATYESGFVIDKFPISRPNLTFSTLTVSNMSPEDSSIYLCSAGRVRETQYFGPGTRLLVL.

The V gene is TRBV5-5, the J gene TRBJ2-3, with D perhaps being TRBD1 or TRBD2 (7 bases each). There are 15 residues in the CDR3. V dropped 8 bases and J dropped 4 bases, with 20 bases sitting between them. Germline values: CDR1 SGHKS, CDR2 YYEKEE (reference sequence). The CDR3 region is CASSQGGTRADTQYF. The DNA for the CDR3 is TGTGCCAGTAGCCAGGGGGGGACAAGGGCAGATACGCAGTATTTT.

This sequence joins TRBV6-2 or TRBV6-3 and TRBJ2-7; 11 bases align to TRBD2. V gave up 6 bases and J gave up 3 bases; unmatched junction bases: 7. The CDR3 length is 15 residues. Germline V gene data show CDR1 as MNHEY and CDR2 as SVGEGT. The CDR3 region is CASSFETSGIYEQYF. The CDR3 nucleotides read TGTGCCAGCAGCTTCGAGACTAGCGGGATCTACGAGCAGTACTTC.